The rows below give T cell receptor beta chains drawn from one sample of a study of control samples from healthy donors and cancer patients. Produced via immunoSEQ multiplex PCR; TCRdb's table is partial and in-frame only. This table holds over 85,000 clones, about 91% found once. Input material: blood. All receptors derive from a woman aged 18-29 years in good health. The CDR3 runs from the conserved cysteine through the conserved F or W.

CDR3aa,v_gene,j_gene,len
CASSQVRPLVYEQYF,TRBV4-2,TRBJ2-7,15
CASTRDTTEKLFF,TRBV7-9,TRBJ1-4,13
CASSYWVNTEAFF,TRBV6-2/TRBV6-3,TRBJ1-1,13
CASSDSLAGAGELFF,TRBV6-4,TRBJ2-2,15
CASSLPDSYGYTF,TRBV3-1/TRBV3-2,TRBJ1-2,13
CASRETYLATEQFF,TRBV2,TRBJ2-1,14
CASKDGTEYGYTF,TRBV21-1,TRBJ1-2,13
CASSGRDRGFGYTF,TRBV9,TRBJ1-2,14
CATKSFLEADTQYF,TRBV24-1,TRBJ2-3,14
CASSLGQIPGNTIYF,TRBV2,TRBJ1-3,15
CAWKAGANQPQHF,TRBV30,TRBJ1-5,13
CASSLGTLAGLAKNIQYF,TRBV7-2,TRBJ2-4,18
CASSQEQGTGANVLTF,TRBV4-3,TRBJ2-6,16
CASSVSTGGDSPLHF,TRBV9,TRBJ1-6,15
CASSSDSSETQYF,TRBV7-9,TRBJ2-5,13
CASSPRDTDTQYF,TRBV18,TRBJ2-3,13
CASSFTGSGANVLTF,TRBV5-1,TRBJ2-6,15
CASSPTPASLAKNIQYF,TRBV5-1,TRBJ2-4,17
CASRRVAGVQNIQYF,TRBV2,TRBJ2-4,15
CASSPPIGQPVKDSPLHF,TRBV18,TRBJ1-6,18
CASSLDLTYEQYF,TRBV5-8,TRBJ2-7,13
CASRMIQYNEQYF,TRBV7-9,TRBJ2-7,13
CASSLVAREYETQYF,TRBV5-1,TRBJ2-5,15